These 23 T cell receptor beta chains share one sample of origin, sequenced in a study of T-cell reconstitution after alpha-beta-depleted transplantation in children. The authors prepared the TCRbeta library with unique molecular identifiers. Via MiXCR, TCRdb re-called the PCR reads, giving one row per CDR3 protein. The table shows about 15,000 distinct CDR3 sequences, with around 11% occurring only once. This specimen was PBMCs, mostly from graft donor cells, taken 180 days after TCRalphabeta/CD19-depleted stem cell transplant. Source of these receptors: a boy under three years old who had a stem cell transplant for Wiskott-Aldrich syndrome, so the T cells may come from the graft donor.

This clonotype was seen ten or more times. This rearrangement joins TRBV4-2 to TRBJ2-3; 13 bases map to TRBD2. The CDR3 is 17 amino acids. V lost 0 bases to trimming and J lost 6 bases; unmatched junction nucleotides: 6. Germline V CDR1 and CDR2: LGHNA, YNFKEQ. The CDR3 nucleotides are TGTGCCAGCAGCCAAGATTTAACTAGCGGGAGGGCCGATACGCAGTATTTT. Amino acids: CASSQDLTSGRADTQYF.

This clonotype was detected many times. The chain combines TRBV20-1 with TRBJ1-5; possible D gene TRBD1, 5 bases. This CDR3 is 13 amino acids long. The germline V gene has CDR1 DFQATT and CDR2 SNEGSKA (reference sequence). Between the trimmed V and J ends, which lost 2 bases and 5 bases, there was a span of 10 bases. CDR3 region: CSARWRGDQPQHF. Here the CDR3 DNA reads TGCAGTGCTAGATGGCGGGGCGATCAGCCCCAGCATTTT.

This clonotype was counted ten times or more. This chain joins TRBV5-5 and TRBJ2-1, with TRBD1 matching 7 bases. After removal of 3 bases from V and 14 bases from J, the junction contained 11 bases not matched to a gene. This CDR3 has 13 amino acids. CDR1 is SGHKS, CDR2 YYEKEE, per germline (reference sequence). The CDR3 loop is CASSSPTGAGEFF. CDR3 DNA: TGTGCCAGCAGCTCACCCACAGGGGCGGGTGAGTTCTTC. Full variable domain (outside the CDR3, taken from reference TRBV5-5 and TRBJ2-1): DAGVTQSPTHLIKTRGQQVTLRCSPISGHKSVSWYQQVLGQGPQFIFQYYEKEERGRGNFPDRFSARQFPNYSSELNVNALLLGDSALYLCASSSPTGAGEFFGPGTRLTVL.

This clonotype was observed a handful of times. V usage is TRBV7-9 and J usage is TRBJ2-3; a possible D gene is TRBD2 (5 bases). The CDR3 loop spans 16 amino acids. Germline lookup yields CDR1 SEHNR and CDR2 FQNEAQ (reference sequence). Trimming pared 2 bases from V and 0 bases from J, leaving 12 bases between. The CDR3 DNA reads as TGTGCCAGCAGCTTACCCGTAGTAGCGAGCACAGATACGCAGTATTTT. Amino acid sequence: CASSLPVVASTDTQYF.

This clonotype was picked up a small number of times. V gene TRBV14 combines with J gene TRBJ2-5, with 10 bases identical to TRBD2. J was trimmed by 6 bases and V by 1 base; bases with no gene match: 11. This CDR3 spans 17 amino acids. The germline gives CDR1 SGHDN, CDR2 FVKESK. The CDR3 DNA reads TGTGCCAGCAGCCAAGGCAGCCCAGCGGGAGGGTATCAGACCCAGTACTTC. Translated: CASSQGSPAGGYQTQYF.

This clonotype has more than one count but fewer than ten. This sequence joins TRBV20-1 and TRBJ2-7, with TRBD2 matching 9 bases. With V trimmed by 1 base and J by 5 bases, 9 bases remained unmatched. CDR1 and CDR2 from the germline V gene are DFQATT and SNEGSKA (reference sequence). The CDR3 is 15 amino acids. This chain's CDR3 is CSARALAGTYHEQYF. DNA of the CDR3: TGCAGTGCTAGAGCCCTAGCGGGAACGTACCACGAGCAGTACTTC.

The chain links TRBV6-2 or TRBV6-3 to TRBJ2-7; possible D gene TRBD1, 6 bases. The germline V gene has CDR1 MNHEY and CDR2 SVGEGT. This CDR3 is built from 16 residues. V dropped 1 base and J dropped 9 bases, with 22 bases sitting between them. The CDR3 DNA reads as TGTGCCAGCAGTTACTTAGGGGGAGTCGGGCCCCTAGGGCAGTACTTC. Amino acids: CASSYLGGVGPLGQYF.

The chain joins TRBV5-1 to TRBJ2-1; 12 nucleotides agree with TRBD2. Germline assignment: CDR1 SGHRS and CDR2 YFSETQ. This CDR3 has 16 amino acids. V lost 5 bases and J lost 4; bases outside the gene matches: 7. The CDR3 spells CASSYGLAGTYNEQFF. The DNA of the CDR3 is TGCGCCAGCAGTTACGGACTAGCGGGGACTTACAATGAGCAGTTCTTC.

The rearrangement joins TRBV20-1 to TRBJ1-5; no clear D gene. The ends were cut back, 6 bases at V and 3 bases at J, with 12 bases in the middle. CDR1 is DFQATT and CDR2 is SNEGSKA in the germline V gene (reference sequence). There are 13 residues in the CDR3. Here the CDR3 DNA reads TGCAGTGCGATAGGAGTGGCCAATCAGCCCCAGCATTTT. Encoded protein: CSAIGVANQPQHF.

The sample holds many counts of this clonotype. The chain carries TRBV7-8 and TRBJ2-1; perhaps TRBD1 as D (6 bases). CDR3 size: 16 residues. Per germline, CDR1 SGHVS and CDR2 FQNEAQ. Trimming stripped 2 bases from V and 0 bases from J, with 11 bases between. The CDR3 region is CASSLYVDSSYNEQFF. CDR3 coding DNA: TGTGCCAGCAGCTTATATGTGGACAGCTCCTACAATGAGCAGTTCTTC. The variable domain in full, completed from reference TRBV7-8 and TRBJ2-1, reads GAGVSQSPRYKVAKRGQDVALRCDPISGHVSLFWYQQALGQGPEFLTYFQNEAQLDKSGLPSDRFFAERPEGSVSTLKIQRTQQEDSAVYLCASSLYVDSSYNEQFFGPGTRLTVL.

The table lists this clonotype with many counts. This chain uses TRBV28 with TRBJ1-6; D not resolved. The V and J ends lost 5 bases and 10 bases respectively, with 12 bases between them. CDR3 length: 13 amino acids. CDR1 and CDR2 from the germline V gene are MDHEN and SYDVKM. In DNA form, the CDR3 reads TGTGCCAGCAGTCTCCTCATTGCCTCACCCCTCCACTTT. This translates into CASSLLIASPLHF.

This clonotype was seen only a few times. The chain couples TRBV20-1 to TRBJ2-3; 9 bases line up with TRBD2. The length of the CDR3 is 13 residues. From germline, CDR1 is DFQATT and CDR2 SNEGSKA (reference sequence). V trimming: 6 bases; J trimming: 1 base; junction bases outside the gene matches: 2. The CDR3 DNA reads TGCAGTGCGAGGACTAGCGGCACAGATACGCAGTATTTT. Residues: CSARTSGTDTQYF.

CDR3 sequence: CASSQNFGVWSKNIQYF. The CDR3 bases are TGTGCCAGCAGCCAAAATTTTGGAGTGTGGTCCAAAAACATTCAGTACTTC. This chain connects TRBV3-1 to TRBJ2-4, with D unclear. Germline CDR1 reads LGHDT; CDR2 reads YNNKEL (reference sequence). The CDR3 is 17 amino acids. The germline V and J ends were trimmed by 2 bases and 2 bases, with 16 bases remaining between them.

V gene TRBV6-1 combines with J gene TRBJ2-2, with 11 bases aligning to TRBD1. Germline lookup yields CDR1 MNHNS and CDR2 SASEGT. The CDR3 length is 16 residues. J lost 1 base, V lost 6 bases, and 4 bases had no gene match. The CDR3 nucleotides read TGTGCCAGCAGCCGGACAGGGGGCGTGAACACCGGGGAGCTGTTTTTT. Encoded protein: CASSRTGGVNTGELFF.

This clonotype was found a few times. This chain links TRBV28 with TRBJ2-2, with 7 bases that match TRBD1. Germline V lookup: CDR1 MDHEN, CDR2 SYDVKM. V lost 3 bases to trimming and J lost 6 bases; unmatched junction nucleotides: 16. The CDR3 has 18 residues. This chain's CDR3 is CASSLRIYARGISGELFF. DNA for the CDR3: TGTGCCAGCAGTTTGCGGATCTATGCCAGGGGGATCTCCGGGGAGCTGTTTTTT.

In its sample, this clonotype was seen many times. The J gene is TRBJ1-2, the V gene TRBV5-5, with 9 positions matching TRBD1. V was pared by 5 bases and J by 2 bases, with 7 bases of the junction left unmatched. CDR1 is SGHKS, CDR2 YYEKEE, per germline (reference sequence). The length of the CDR3 is 15 residues. The CDR3 protein is CASSEAGTGNYGYTF. Written as DNA, the CDR3 is TGTGCCAGCAGTGAAGCCGGGACAGGGAACTATGGCTACACCTTC. The entire variable domain, with the rest obtained from reference TRBV5-5 and TRBJ1-2, is as follows: DAGVTQSPTHLIKTRGQQVTLRCSPISGHKSVSWYQQVLGQGPQFIFQYYEKEERGRGNFPDRFSARQFPNYSSELNVNALLLGDSALYLCASSEAGTGNYGYTFGSGTRLTVV.

Many counts were recorded for this clonotype. The chain joins TRBV24-1 to TRBJ2-1; 8 nucleotides agree with TRBD1. Germline CDR1 reads KGHDR; CDR2 reads SFDVKD. Trimming took 5 bases from V and 3 from J; bases not matched to a gene: 5. The CDR3 spans 15 residues. The CDR3 loop reads CATSARTGNYNEQFF. The CDR3 DNA sequence: TGTGCCACCAGTGCACGGACAGGGAACTACAATGAGCAGTTCTTC.

By sample share, this clonotype is medium-sized. The V gene is TRBV11-1, the J gene TRBJ2-5; D gene ambiguous. The CDR3 is 15 amino acids. Trimming left V 1 base short and J 2 bases short, with 11 bases between. Germline V gene lookup returns CDR1 SGHAT and CDR2 FQDESV (reference sequence). The CDR3 DNA sequence: TGTGCCAGCAGCTTAGGTTCGCCCGAACAAGAGACCCAGTACTTC. It codes for CASSLGSPEQETQYF.

This clonotype was seen many times. The chain joins TRBV24-1 to TRBJ2-7, with 8 positions matching TRBD1. V shed 3 bases and J 6 bases; nucleotides not matched to a gene: 6. The CDR3 consists of 14 residues. Per germline, CDR1 KGHDR and CDR2 SFDVKD. The CDR3 sequence is CATSDGGTGPEQYF. The DNA for the CDR3 is TGTGCCACCAGTGATGGGGGGACAGGACCCGAGCAGTACTTC.

The chain links TRBV7-6 to TRBJ2-5; D may be TRBD2 (6 bases). V was trimmed by 6 bases and J by 2 bases, leaving 10 bases between them. The germline V gene has CDR1 SGHVS and CDR2 FNYEAQ. The CDR3 has 13 amino acids. CDR3 in amino acids: CASSRREQETQYF. In DNA, the CDR3 is TGTGCCAGCAGTCGGAGGGAACAAGAGACCCAGTACTTC.

This clonotype was counted many times. CDR3: CSVPAGRSWGEQYF. In DNA form, the CDR3 reads TGCAGTGTTCCTGCCGGGAGGTCCTGGGGGGAGCAGTACTTC. J is TRBJ2-7 and V is TRBV20-1; TRBD2 agrees at 7 bases. The CDR3 runs to 14 residues. V dropped 7 bases and J dropped 7; count of bases not matched to a gene: 16. The V gene's germline CDR1 is DFQATT and CDR2 SNEGSKA (reference sequence).

A word on this clonotype: One base away lies a much larger clone, so this may be a sequencing read error. The chain carries TRBV24-1 and TRBJ1-2; weak D call: TRBD1 (6 bases). The germline V gene encodes CDR1 KGHDR and CDR2 SFDVKD. V was pared by 4 bases and J by 5 bases, with 13 bases between. The CDR3 extends over 14 amino acids. CDR3: CATSDPGVCYGYTF. CDR3 nucleotides: TGTGCCACCAGTGACCCAGGGGTCTGTTATGGCTACACCTTC.

Remarks on this clonotype: This may come from a read error, since a much larger clone is one base off. Written as DNA, the CDR3 is TGTGCCAGCAGCCGGAAAGGGACAGGGAGCTTTGGAAACACCATATATTTT. This gives the protein CASSRKGTGSFGNTIYF. The chain couples TRBV4-2 to TRBJ1-3; the match to TRBD1 covers 9 bases. Germline CDR1 LGHNA, CDR2 YNFKEQ. Trimming removed 4 bases from V and 3 bases from J; junction bases left unmatched: 10. The CDR3 is 17 amino acids.